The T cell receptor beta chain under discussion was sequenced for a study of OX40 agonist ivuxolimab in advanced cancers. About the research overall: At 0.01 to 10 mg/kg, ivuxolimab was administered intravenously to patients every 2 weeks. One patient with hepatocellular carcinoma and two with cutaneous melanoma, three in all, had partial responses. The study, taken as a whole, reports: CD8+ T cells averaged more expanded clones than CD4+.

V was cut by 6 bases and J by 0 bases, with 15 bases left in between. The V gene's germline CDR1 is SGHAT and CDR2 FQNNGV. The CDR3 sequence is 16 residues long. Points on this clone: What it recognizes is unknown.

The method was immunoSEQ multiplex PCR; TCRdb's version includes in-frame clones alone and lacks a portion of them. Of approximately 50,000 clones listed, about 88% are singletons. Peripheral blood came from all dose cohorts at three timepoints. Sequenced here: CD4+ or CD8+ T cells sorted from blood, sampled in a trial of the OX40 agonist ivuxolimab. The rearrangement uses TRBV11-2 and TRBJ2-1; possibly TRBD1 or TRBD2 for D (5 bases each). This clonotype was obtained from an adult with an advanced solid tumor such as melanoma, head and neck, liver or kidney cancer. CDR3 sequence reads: CASRATGTGSYNEQFF. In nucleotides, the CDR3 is TGTGCCAGCAGGGCGACCGGGACGGGCTCCTACAATGAGCAGTTCTTC.